This T cell receptor (beta chain) was sequenced for a study of T cell repertoires in cytomegalovirus infection (dated by TCRdb to between 2018 and 2020). A note on the overall study: Because public TCR beta signatures pointed to carriage of CMV infection together with the matching HLA type, the HLA type of each donor mattered for the analysis.

The cysteine opens and the phenylalanine closes a CDR3 of 14 amino acids. Only CDR3 DNA is held: 42 bases, read in frame from base 1. Relative to germline, V is 6 bases shorter and J is 3 bases shorter, with 14 bases between their ends. Overall results and qualifications from the work: In the ex vivo response, HLA-C-restricted CMV-specific TCR beta clonotypes were dominant, and in two of eight donors the single most frequent clonotype came from this HLA-C-restricted group. In both this cohort and an independent approximately 350-donor cohort, the cumulative frequency of public TCR beta family members distinguished carriers of CMV infection plus the relevant HLA type.

Sequenced using an Illumina HiSeq 1500. Using fastp at Q25 and MiXCR, TCRdb reprocessed the public reads and kept productive beta chains. Rows are combined by CDR3 protein, so each entry shows the most common genes and DNA. The sample table lists 150,000 to 200,000 distinct CDR3 sequences, 28% of them with a count of one. The ten largest account for about 31% of the sample. Concerning this clonotype itself: Its recognized antigen is unknown. Base quality data are lacking; no much larger clone is found one base away.

This sequence uses TRBV12-3 or TRBV12-4 and TRBJ1-2, with no D gene named confidently. The origin of this receptor is a human donor in good health (CMV status not recorded). Some clones in this sample may be carry-over from other donors' samples. Sequenced sample: PBMCs. DNA sequence: TGTGCCAGCAGCCGGGATCCCGCCGACTATGGCTACACCTTC. This codes for CASSRDPADYGYTF.